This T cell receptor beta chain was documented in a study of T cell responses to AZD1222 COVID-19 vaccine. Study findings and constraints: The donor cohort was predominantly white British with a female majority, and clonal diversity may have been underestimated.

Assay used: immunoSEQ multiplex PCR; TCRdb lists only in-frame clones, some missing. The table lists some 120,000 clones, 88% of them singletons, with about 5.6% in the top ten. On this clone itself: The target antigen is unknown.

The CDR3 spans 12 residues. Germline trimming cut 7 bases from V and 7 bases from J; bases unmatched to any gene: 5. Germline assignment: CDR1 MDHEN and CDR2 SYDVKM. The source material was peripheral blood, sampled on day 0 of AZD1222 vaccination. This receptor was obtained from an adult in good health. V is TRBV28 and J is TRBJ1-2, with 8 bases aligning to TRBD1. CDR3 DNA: TGTGCCAGCACGGACAGGGACCGTGGCTACACCTTC. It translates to CASTDRDRGYTF.